Following are 5 T cell receptor beta chains from one sample sequenced in a study of regulatory and conventional T cells in RAG deficiency. Measured with immunoSEQ multiplex PCR; TCRdb has only the in-frame clones, and not every one. Of around 33,000 clones listed, 70% to 90% were seen once; the top ten hold approximately 5.6%. These same data were also listed under a study on regulatory T cells. That source reports: Amplification used 52 TRBV primers and 13 TRBJ primers.

Sequencing input: CD8+ T cells sorted from blood. The receptors were sampled from a human donor in good health.

V and J are TRBV15 and TRBJ2-5; D is possibly TRBD1 (6 bases). The CDR3 spans 15 residues. The germline CDR1 and CDR2 sequences are LNHNV and YYDKDF (reference sequence). V shed 5 bases and J shed 3 bases, with 16 bases lying between them. The CDR3 DNA follows: TGTGCCACCAGCGAACACAGGGACGGGGAAGAGACCCAGTACTTC. Residues: CATSEHRDGEETQYF.

This clone was found a few times. The chain joins TRBV19 to TRBJ1-2; D is undetermined. The V end was cut by 4 bases, the J end by 7 bases, with 13 bases between. The germline CDR1 and CDR2 sequences are LNHDA and SQIVND (reference sequence). The CDR3 consists of 13 residues. CDR3 sequence: CASSTSPFLGYTF. CDR3 sequence (DNA): TGTGCCAGTAGTACCTCCCCCTTTCTTGGCTACACCTTC.

The chain is built from TRBV5-6 and TRBJ2-7, with D possibly called TRBD1 or TRBD2 (5 bases each). The length of the CDR3 is 13 residues. Trimming left V 6 bases short and J 2 bases short, with 12 bases between. Germline V lookup: CDR1 SGHDT, CDR2 YYEEEE. The CDR3 sequence is CASNAGTTYEQYF. For the CDR3, the DNA is TGTGCCAGCAACGCAGGGACCACCTACGAGCAGTACTTC.

V is TRBV5-1 and J is TRBJ2-2; 7 bases fit TRBD1. This CDR3 is built from 16 residues. After removal of 3 bases from V and 4 bases from J, the junction contained 9 bases not matched to a gene. CDR1 SGHRS and CDR2 YFSETQ come from the germline V gene. CDR3 DNA sequence: TGCGCCAGCAGCTCGGCCCGAGGACAGGTCACCGGGGAGCTGTTTTTT. This encodes CASSSARGQVTGELFF.

The chain couples TRBV5-1 to TRBJ2-3; 8 positions agree with TRBD2. With 4 bases clipped from V and 2 bases from J, the junction kept 9 bases outside the gene matches. CDR1 and CDR2 (germline): SGHRS, YFSETQ. CDR3 size: 16 residues. CDR3 in amino acids: CASSKTLSGATDTQYF. In DNA form, the CDR3 reads TGCGCCAGCAGCAAGACACTTAGCGGGGCCACAGATACGCAGTATTTT.